The T cell receptor (beta chain) under discussion was sequenced for a study of T cells in Graves' hyperthyroidism and ophthalmopathy. Study conclusions and caveats: A model of 13 V-J features distinguished ophthalmopathy from stable hyperthyroidism. The model's output predicted ophthalmopathy at a median of roughly 6.9 months prior to onset.

Comment on this clonotype: Antigen: not known.

RNA transcripts served as the template for amplifying TCR beta CDR3 regions. During a first-round RT-PCR of the TCR CDR3, the HTBI primer set was used. TCRdb re-derived calls from the multiplex PCR reads in MiXCR, one entry per CDR3 protein. The top ten hold roughly 49% of the sample, which has under 350,000 distinct CDR3 sequences, 15% to 20% seen once. The CDR3 covers 12 residues. Germline CDR1 is SEHNR and CDR2 is FQNEAQ (reference sequence). With 7 bases removed from V and 11 bases from J, the gap between germline ends came to 17 bases. This TCR came from a woman between 45 and 65 years old with Graves' hyperthyroidism. The sequencing sample was made of blood. The chain is built from TRBV7-9 and TRBJ1-1, with D perhaps TRBD1 (6 bases). The CDR3 DNA follows: TGTGCCAGCACCCGATCACAGGGACTGGCTTTCTTT. It specifies CASTRSQGLAFF.